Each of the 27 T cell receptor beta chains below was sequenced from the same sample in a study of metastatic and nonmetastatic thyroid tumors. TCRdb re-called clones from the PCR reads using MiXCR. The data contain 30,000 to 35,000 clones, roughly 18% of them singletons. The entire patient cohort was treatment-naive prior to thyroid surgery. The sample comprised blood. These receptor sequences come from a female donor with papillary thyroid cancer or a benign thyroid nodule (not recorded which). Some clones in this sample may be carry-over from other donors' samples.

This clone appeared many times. This CDR3 reads CAISDGVTNTEAFF. CDR3 DNA: TGTGCCATCAGTGACGGGGTCACGAACACTGAAGCTTTCTTT. V usage is TRBV10-3 and J usage is TRBJ1-1; unclear D gene. Trimming removed 3 bases from V and 1 base from J, with 9 bases in between. The V gene's germline CDR1 is ENHRY and CDR2 SYGVKD. CDR3 length: 14 residues.

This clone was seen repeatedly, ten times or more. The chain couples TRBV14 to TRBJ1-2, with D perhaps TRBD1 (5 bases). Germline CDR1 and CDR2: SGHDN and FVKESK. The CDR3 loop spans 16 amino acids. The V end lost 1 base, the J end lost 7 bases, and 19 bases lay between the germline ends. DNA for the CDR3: TGTGCCAGCAGCCAAGGGTTCGGGCAGGGAGTAAGTGGCTACACCTTC. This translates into CASSQGFGQGVSGYTF.

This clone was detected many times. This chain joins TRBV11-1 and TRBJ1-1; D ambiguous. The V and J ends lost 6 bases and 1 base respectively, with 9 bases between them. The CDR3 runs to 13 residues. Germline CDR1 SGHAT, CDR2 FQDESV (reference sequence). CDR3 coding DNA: TGTGCCAGCAGAGCTAGAAGGAACACTGAAGCTTTCTTT. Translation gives CASRARRNTEAFF.

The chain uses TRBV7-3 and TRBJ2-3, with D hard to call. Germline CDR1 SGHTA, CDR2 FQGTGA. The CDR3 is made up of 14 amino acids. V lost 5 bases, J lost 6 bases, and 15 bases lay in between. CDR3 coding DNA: TGTGCCAGCAGCCCCCTTTTGGCGAGGGATACGCAGTATTTT. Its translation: CASSPLLARDTQYF.

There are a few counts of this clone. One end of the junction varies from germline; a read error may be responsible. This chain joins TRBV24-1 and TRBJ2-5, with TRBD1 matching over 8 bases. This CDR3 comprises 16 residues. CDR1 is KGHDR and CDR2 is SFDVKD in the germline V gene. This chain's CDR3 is CATSYPTGQGQETHYF. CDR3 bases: TGTGCCACCAGTTATCCGACCGGACAGGGCCAAGAGACCCATTACTTC.

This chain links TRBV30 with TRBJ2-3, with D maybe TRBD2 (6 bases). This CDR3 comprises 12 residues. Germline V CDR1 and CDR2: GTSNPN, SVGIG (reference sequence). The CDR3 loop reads CVMGLTADTQYF. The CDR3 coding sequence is TGTGTGATGGGACTTACGGCAGATACGCAGTATTTT. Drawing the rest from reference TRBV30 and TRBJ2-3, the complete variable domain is SQTIHQWPATLVQPVGSPLSLECTVEGTSNPNLYWYRQAAGRGLQLLFYSVGIGQISSEVPQNLSASRPQDRQFILSSKKLLLSDSGFYLCVMGLTADTQYFGPGTRLTVL.

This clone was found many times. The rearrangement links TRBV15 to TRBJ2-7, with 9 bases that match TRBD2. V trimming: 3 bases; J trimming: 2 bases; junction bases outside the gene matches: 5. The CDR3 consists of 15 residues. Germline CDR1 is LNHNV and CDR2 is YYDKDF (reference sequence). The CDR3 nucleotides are TGTGCCACCAGCAGTCTAGCGGGAAGAACCTACGAGCAGTACTTC. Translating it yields CATSSLAGRTYEQYF.

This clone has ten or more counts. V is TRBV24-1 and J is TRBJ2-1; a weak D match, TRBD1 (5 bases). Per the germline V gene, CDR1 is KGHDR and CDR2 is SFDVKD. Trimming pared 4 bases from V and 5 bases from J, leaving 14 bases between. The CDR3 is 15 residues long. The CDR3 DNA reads TGTGCCACCAGTGAGCAGGGTATGAAGAACAATGAGCAGTTCTTC. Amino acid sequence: CATSEQGMKNNEQFF.

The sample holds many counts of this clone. In DNA, the CDR3 is TGTGCCAGCATTGATACCGGGGCCCGGCGGGGTGAGCAGTTCTTC. This encodes CASIDTGARRGEQFF. V gene TRBV6-1 combines with J gene TRBJ2-1; a possible D gene is TRBD2 (6 bases). The ends were cut back, 7 bases at V and 9 bases at J, with 22 bases in the middle. Germline V CDR1 and CDR2: MNHNS, SASEGT. The CDR3 covers 15 residues.

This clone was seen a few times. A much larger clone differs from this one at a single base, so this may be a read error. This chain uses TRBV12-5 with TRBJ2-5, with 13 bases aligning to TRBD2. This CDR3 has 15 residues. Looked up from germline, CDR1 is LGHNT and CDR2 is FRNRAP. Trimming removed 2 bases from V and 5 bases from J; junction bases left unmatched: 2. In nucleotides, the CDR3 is TGTGCTAGTGGTTTGCTACTAGCGGGAGGGGAGACCCAGTACTTC. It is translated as CASGLLLAGGETQYF. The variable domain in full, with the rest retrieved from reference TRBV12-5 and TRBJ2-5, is DARVTQTPRHKVTEMGQEVTMRCQPILGHNTVFWYRQTMMQGLELLAYFRNRAPLDDSGMPKDRFSAEMPDATLATLKIQPSEPRDSAVYFCASGLLLAGGETQYFGPGTRLLVL.

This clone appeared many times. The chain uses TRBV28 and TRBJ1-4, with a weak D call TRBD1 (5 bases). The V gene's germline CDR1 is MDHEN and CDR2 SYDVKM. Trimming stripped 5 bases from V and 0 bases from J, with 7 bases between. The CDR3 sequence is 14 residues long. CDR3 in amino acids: CASSTTATNEKLFF. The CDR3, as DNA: TGTGCCAGCAGTACGACAGCAACTAATGAAAAACTGTTTTTT.

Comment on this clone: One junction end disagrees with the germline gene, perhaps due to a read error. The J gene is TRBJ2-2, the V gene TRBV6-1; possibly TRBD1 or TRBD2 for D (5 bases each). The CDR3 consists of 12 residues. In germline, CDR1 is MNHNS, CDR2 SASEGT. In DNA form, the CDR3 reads TGTGCCAGCAGTCAGGGTCCCGGGGACCTGTTTTTT. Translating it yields CASSQGPGDLFF.

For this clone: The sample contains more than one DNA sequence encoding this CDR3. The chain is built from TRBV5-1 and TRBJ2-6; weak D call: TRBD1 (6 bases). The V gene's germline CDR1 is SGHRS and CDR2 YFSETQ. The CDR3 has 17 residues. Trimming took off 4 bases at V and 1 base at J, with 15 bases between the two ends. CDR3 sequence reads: CASSGDRPSSGANVLTF. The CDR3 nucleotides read TGCGCCAGCAGCGGTGACAGGCCTTCTTCTGGGGCCAACGTCCTGACTTTC. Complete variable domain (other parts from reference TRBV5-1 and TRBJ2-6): KAGVTQTPRYLIKTRGQQVTLSCSPISGHRSVSWYQQTPGQGLQFLFEYFSETQRNKGNFPGRFSGRQFSNSRSEMNVSTLELGDSALYLCASSGDRPSSGANVLTFGAGSRLTVL.

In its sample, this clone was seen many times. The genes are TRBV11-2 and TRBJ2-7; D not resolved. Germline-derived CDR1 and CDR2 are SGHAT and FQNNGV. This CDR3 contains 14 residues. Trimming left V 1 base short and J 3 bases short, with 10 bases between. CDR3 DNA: TGTGCCAGCAGCTTAGTCGCCATTCACTACGAGCAGTACTTC. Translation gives CASSLVAIHYEQYF.

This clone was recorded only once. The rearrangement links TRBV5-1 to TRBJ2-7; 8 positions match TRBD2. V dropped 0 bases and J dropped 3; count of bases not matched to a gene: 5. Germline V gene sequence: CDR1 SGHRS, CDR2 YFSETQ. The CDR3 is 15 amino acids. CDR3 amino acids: CASSLGTSYDYEQYF. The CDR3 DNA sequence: TGCGCCAGCAGCTTGGGGACTAGCTACGACTACGAGCAGTACTTC.

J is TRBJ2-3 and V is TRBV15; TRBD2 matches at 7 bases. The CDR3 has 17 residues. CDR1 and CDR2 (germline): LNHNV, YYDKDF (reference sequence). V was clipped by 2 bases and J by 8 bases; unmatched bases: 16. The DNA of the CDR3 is TGTGCCACCAGCAGATATCTGCTAGCGGAACGTGGTAGTACGCAGTATTTT. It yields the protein CATSRYLLAERGSTQYF.

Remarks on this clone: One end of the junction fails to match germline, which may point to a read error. CDR3 sequence: CVSSPNLGCYTF. The CDR3 nucleotides read TGTGTCAGCAGCCCAAACTTGGGGTGCTACACCTTC. The V call is TRBV7-9, the J call TRBJ1-2; D unresolved. CDR1 SEHNR and CDR2 FQNEAQ come from the germline V gene (reference sequence). The CDR3 is 12 amino acids.

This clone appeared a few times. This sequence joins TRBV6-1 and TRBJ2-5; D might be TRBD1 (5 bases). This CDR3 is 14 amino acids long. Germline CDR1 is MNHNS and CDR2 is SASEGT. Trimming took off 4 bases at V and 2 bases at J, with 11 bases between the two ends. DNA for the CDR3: TGTGCCAGCAGTGCGGTTAAGGGGCAAGAGACCCAGTACTTC. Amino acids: CASSAVKGQETQYF.

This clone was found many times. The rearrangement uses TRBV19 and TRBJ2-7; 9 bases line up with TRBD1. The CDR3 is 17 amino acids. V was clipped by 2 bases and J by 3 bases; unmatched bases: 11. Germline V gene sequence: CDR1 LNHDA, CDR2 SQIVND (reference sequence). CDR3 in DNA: TGTGCCAGTAGTATAAACTTTTTCGGGACAGGGATCTACGAGCAGTACTTC. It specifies CASSINFFGTGIYEQYF.

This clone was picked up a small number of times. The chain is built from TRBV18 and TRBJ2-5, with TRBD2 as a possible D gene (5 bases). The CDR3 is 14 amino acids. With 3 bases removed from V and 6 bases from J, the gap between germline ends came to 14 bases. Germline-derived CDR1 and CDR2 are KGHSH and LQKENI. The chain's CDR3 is CASSPVRDLQTQYF. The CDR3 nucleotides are TGTGCCAGCTCACCGGTCCGGGATCTGCAGACCCAGTACTTC.

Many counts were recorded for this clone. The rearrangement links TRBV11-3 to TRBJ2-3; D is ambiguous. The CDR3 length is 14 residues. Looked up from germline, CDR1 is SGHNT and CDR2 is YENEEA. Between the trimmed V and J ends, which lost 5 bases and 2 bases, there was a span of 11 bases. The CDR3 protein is CASSENQITDTQYF. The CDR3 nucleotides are TGTGCCAGCAGCGAGAATCAGATCACAGATACGCAGTATTTT. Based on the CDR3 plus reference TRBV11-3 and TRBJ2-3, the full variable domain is EAGVVQSPRYKIIEKKQPVAFWCNPISGHNTLYWYLQNLGQGPELLIRYENEEAVDDSQLPKDRFSAERLKGVDSTLKIQPAELGDSAVYLCASSENQITDTQYFGPGTRLTVL.

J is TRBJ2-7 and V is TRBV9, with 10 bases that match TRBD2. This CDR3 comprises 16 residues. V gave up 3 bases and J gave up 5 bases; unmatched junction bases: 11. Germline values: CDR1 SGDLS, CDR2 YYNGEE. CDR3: CASSAKSGREANEQYF. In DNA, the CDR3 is TGTGCCAGCAGCGCAAAGAGCGGGAGGGAGGCCAACGAGCAGTACTTC.

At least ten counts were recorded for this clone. Written as DNA, the CDR3 is TGCAGTCCAGGGGTGGGACGGAGCCCAATGAGCAGCTCCTACGAGCAGTACTTC. This gives the protein CSPGVGRSPMSSSYEQYF. The chain is built from TRBV20-1 and TRBJ2-7; TRBD1 might be the D (6 bases). V gave up 8 bases and J gave up 0 bases, with 29 bases separating them. Germline loops: CDR1 DFQATT, CDR2 SNEGSKA (reference sequence). This CDR3 has 18 amino acids.

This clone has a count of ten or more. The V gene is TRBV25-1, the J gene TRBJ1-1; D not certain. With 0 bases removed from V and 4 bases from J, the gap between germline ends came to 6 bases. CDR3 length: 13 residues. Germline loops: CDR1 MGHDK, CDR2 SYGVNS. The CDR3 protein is CASSEYRGTEAFF. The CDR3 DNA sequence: TGTGCCAGCAGTGAATACAGAGGCACTGAAGCTTTCTTT.

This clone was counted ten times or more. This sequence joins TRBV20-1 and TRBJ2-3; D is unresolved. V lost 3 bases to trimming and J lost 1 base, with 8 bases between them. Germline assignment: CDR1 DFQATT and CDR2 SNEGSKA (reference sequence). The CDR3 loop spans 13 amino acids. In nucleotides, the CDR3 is TGCAGTGCTAGGGGCTACGGCACAGATACGCAGTATTTT. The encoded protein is CSARGYGTDTQYF.

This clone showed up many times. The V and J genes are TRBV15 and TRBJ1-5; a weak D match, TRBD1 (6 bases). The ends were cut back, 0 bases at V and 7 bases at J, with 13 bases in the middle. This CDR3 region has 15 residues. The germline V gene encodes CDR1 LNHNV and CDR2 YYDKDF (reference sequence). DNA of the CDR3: TGTGCCACCAGCAGAGAGCAACGGGGGCCCCAGCCCCAGCATTTT. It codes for CATSREQRGPQPQHF.

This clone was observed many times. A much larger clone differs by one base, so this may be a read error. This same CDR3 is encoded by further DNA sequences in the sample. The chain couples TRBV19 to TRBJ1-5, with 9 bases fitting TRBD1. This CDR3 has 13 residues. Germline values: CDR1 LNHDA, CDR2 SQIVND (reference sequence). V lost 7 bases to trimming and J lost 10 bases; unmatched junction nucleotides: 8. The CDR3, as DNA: TGTGCCAGTACCCGACAGGGGGGCCAACCCCAGCATTTT. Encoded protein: CASTRQGGQPQHF.